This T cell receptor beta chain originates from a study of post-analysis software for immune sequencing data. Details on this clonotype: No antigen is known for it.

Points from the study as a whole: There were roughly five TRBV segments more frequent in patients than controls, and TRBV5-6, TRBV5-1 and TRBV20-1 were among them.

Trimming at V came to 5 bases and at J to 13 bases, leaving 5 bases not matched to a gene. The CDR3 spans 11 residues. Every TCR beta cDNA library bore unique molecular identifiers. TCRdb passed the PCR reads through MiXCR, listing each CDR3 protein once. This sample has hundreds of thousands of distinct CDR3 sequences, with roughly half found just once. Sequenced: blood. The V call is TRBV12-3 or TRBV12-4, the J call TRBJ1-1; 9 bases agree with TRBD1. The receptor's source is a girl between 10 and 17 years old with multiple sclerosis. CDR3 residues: CASSLGDRVFF. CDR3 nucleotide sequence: TGTGCCAGCAGTCTGGGGGACAGGGTTTTCTTT.